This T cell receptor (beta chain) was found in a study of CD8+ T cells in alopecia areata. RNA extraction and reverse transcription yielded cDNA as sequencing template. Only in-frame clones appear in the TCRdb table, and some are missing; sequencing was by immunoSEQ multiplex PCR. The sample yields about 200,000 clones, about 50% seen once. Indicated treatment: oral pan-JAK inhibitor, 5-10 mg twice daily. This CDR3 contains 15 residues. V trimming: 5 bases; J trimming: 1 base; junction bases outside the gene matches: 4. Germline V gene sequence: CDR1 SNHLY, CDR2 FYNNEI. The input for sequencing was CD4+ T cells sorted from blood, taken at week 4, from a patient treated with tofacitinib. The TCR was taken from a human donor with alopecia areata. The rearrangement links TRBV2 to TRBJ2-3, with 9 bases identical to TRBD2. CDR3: CASSTQRGGTDTQYF. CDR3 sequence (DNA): TGTGCCAGCAGTACCCAGCGGGGGGGCACAGATACGCAGTATTTT.